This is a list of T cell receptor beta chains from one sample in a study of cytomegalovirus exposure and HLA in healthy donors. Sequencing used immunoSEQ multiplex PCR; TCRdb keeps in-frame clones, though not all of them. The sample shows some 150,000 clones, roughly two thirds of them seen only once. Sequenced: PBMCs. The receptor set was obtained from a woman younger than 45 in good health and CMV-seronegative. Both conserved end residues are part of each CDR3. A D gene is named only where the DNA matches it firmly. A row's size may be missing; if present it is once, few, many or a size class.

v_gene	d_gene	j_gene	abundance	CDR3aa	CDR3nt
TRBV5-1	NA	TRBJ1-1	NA	CASSLGGETEAFF	TGCGCCAGCAGCTTGGGGGGAGAAACTGAAGCTTTCTTT
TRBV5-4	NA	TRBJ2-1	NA	CASSKSSSYNEQFF	TGTGCCAGCAGTAAATCGAGCTCCTACAATGAGCAGTTCTTC
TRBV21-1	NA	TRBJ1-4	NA	CASSKARQSLMKKLFF	TGTGCCAGCAGCAAAGCGCGACAGAGCTTGATGAAAAAACTGTTTTTT
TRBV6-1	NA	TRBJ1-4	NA	CASSPGGEEKLFF	TGTGCCAGCAGTCCCGGGGGAGAGGAAAAACTGTTTTTT
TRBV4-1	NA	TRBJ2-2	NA	CASSQNRNTGELFF	TGCGCCAGCAGCCAAAACAGGAACACCGGGGAGCTGTTTTTT
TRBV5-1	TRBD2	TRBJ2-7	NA	CASSLEREDEQYF	TGCGCCAGCAGCTTGGAGCGGGAGGACGAGCAGTACTTC
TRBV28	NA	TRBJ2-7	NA	CASSPDSTYEQYF	TGTGCCAGCAGTCCAGATTCCACCTACGAGCAGTACTTC
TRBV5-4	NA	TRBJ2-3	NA	CASTSAAGTNTQYF	TGTGCCAGCACCTCGGCGGCGGGGACCAATACGCAGTATTTT
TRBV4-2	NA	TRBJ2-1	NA	CASSPPAGTYNEQFF	TGTGCCAGCAGCCCCCCGGCGGGAACCTACAATGAGCAGTTCTTC
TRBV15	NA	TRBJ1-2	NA	CATSRDAAGYGYTF	TGTGCCACCAGCAGAGATGCGGCGGGTTATGGCTACACCTTC
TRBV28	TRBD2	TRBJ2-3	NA	CASSRFSGGFTDTQYF	TGTGCCAGCAGTCGATTTAGCGGGGGGTTCACAGATACGCAGTATTTT
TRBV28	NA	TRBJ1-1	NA	CASSYRTEAFF	TGTGCCAGCAGTTATCGCACTGAAGCTTTCTTT
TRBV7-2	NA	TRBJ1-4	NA	CASSLGLGGEKLFF	TGTGCCAGCAGCTTGGGGTTGGGAGGTGAAAAACTGTTTTTT
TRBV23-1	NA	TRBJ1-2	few	CASSQLRAFGYTF	TGCGCCAGCAGTCAATTGAGGGCATTCGGCTACACCTTC
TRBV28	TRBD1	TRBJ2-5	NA	CASSRTGLRETQYF	TGTGCCAGCAGCCGGACAGGGTTGAGGGAGACCCAGTACTTC
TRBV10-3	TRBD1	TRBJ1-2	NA	CATGQGAPNIYGYTF	TGTGCCACCGGACAGGGGGCTCCGAACATCTATGGCTACACCTTC
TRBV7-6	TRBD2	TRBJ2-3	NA	CASSSTSGSPDTQYF	TGTGCCAGCAGCTCGACTAGCGGGAGTCCAGATACGCAGTATTTT
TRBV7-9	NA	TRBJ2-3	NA	CASSHGGETDTQYF	TGTGCCAGCAGCCACGGTGGTGAGACAGATACGCAGTATTTT
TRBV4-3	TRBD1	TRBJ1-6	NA	CASSQRQGAGAPLHF	TGCGCCAGCAGCCAACGACAGGGGGCAGGGGCACCCCTCCACTTT
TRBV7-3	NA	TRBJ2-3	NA	CASSLMGNTDTQYF	TGTGCCAGCAGCTTAATGGGCAACACAGATACGCAGTATTTT
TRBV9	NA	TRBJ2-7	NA	CASSVSVDSREQYF	TGTGCCAGCAGCGTGAGCGTGGATTCACGGGAGCAGTACTTC
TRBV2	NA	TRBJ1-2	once	CASSVEARHGYTF	TGTGCCAGCAGTGTTGAGGCGCGGCATGGCTACACCTTC
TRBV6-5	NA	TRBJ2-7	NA	CASSSVLAREQYF	TGTGCCAGCAGTTCCGTCTTAGCCCGGGAGCAGTACTTC
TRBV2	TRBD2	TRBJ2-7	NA	CASRGLAGSYEQYF	TGTGCCAGCCGAGGACTAGCGGGGTCCTACGAGCAGTACTTC
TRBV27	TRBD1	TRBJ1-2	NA	CASSHSRDRDGYTF	TGTGCCAGCAGCCACAGCCGGGACAGGGATGGCTACACCTTC
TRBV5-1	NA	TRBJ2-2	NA	CASSIPAGIGELFF	TGCGCCAGCAGCATCCCCGCGGGAATCGGGGAGCTGTTTTTT
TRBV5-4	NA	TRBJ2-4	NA	CASSNRTVLAKNIQYF	TGTGCCAGCAGCAACCGGACAGTCCTAGCCAAAAACATTCAGTACTTC
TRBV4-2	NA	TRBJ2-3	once	CASSQETGDTQYF	TGTGCCAGCAGCCAAGAAACCGGGGATACGCAGTATTTT
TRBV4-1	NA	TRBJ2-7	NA	CASSQANGKSSYEQYF	TGCGCCAGCAGCCAAGCAAACGGTAAAAGCTCCTACGAGCAGTACTTC
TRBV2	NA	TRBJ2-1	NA	CASSKTRDSYNEQFF	TGTGCCAGCAGTAAAACTAGGGACTCCTACAATGAGCAGTTCTTC
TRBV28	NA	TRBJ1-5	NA	CASPPDADSSNQPQHF	TGTGCCAGCCCCCCTGACGCAGACAGTAGCAATCAGCCCCAGCATTTT
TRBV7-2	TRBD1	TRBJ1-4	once	CASTEEGQGYEKLFF	TGTGCCAGCACCGAAGAAGGACAGGGCTATGAAAAACTGTTTTTT
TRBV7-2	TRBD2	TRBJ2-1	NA	CASSFIASGRTEQFF	TGTGCCAGCAGCTTTATTGCTAGCGGGAGAACCGAGCAGTTCTTC
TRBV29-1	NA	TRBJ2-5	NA	CSVCGTTPRGTQYF	TGCAGCGTCTGTGGGACAACGCCAAGGGGGACCCAGTACTTC
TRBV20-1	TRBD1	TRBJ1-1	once	CSASRGQGAFF	TGCAGTGCTTCCAGGGGGCAGGGAGCTTTCTTT
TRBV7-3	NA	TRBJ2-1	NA	CASSLDRRNEQFF	TGTGCCAGCAGCTTAGACAGAAGGAATGAGCAGTTCTTC
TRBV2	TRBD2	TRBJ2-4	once	CASRVGLAGQHQYF	TGTGCCAGCAGGGTTGGACTAGCGGGGCAACATCAGTACTTC
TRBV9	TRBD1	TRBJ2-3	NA	CASSVGLTGSADTQYF	TGTGCCAGCAGCGTAGGATTGACAGGGAGCGCAGATACGCAGTATTTT
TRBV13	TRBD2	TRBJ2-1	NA	CASSSHDLLAGQYNEQFF	TGTGCCAGCAGCTCCCACGACCTGCTAGCGGGACAATACAATGAGCAGTTCTTC
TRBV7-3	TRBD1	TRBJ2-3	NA	CASSLEDRGSTDTQYF	TGTGCCAGCAGCTTAGAGGACAGGGGAAGCACAGATACGCAGTATTTT
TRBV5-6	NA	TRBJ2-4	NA	CASSLLGLKNIQYF	TGTGCCAGCAGCTTGCTGGGCCTCAAAAACATTCAGTACTTC
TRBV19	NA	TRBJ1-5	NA	CASSPQLFQPQHF	TGTGCCAGTAGTCCACAGCTTTTTCAGCCCCAGCATTTT
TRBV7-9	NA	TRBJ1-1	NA	CSSSPDRSTGAFF	TGTTCCAGCAGCCCCGACCGATCAACAGGGGCTTTCTTT
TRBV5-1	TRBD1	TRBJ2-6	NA	CASSGGDRGAPGANVLTF	TGCGCCAGCAGCGGCGGGGACAGGGGGGCCCCTGGGGCCAACGTCCTGACTTTC
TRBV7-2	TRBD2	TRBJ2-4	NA	CASSSGRDIQYF	TGTGCCAGCAGCTCGGGGAGGGACATTCAGTACTTC